Presented here are 28 T cell receptor beta chains from one specimen sequenced in a study of blood T cell repertoires in COVID-19. The data were produced by immunoSEQ multiplex PCR, yet TCRdb's version contains in-frame clones alone and is incomplete. The sample has about 310,000 clones, around nine tenths seen once. Material for sequencing was PBMCs or T cells enriched from blood (not recorded which). These TCRs come from a woman aged 25-40 years who had recovered from COVID-19.

The CDR3: CASSLGLAGVNEQFF. The DNA for the CDR3 is TGTGCCAGCAGCCTTGGACTAGCGGGAGTCAATGAGCAGTTCTTC. The chain has TRBV7-3 and TRBJ2-1; 13 positions agree with TRBD2. CDR3 length equals 15 residues. V was pared by 5 bases and J by 6 bases, with 4 bases of the junction left unmatched. The germline CDR1 and CDR2 sequences are SGHTA and FQGTGA.

The CDR3 sequence is CASPPRDRSSYEQYF. The CDR3 bases are TGCGCCAGCCCGCCGAGGGACAGAAGTTCCTACGAGCAGTACTTC. The chain links TRBV5-1 to TRBJ2-7, with 7 bases lining up with TRBD1. This CDR3 is built from 15 residues. J gave up 1 base and V 7 bases, and 11 bases lay outside the gene matches. Germline V CDR1 and CDR2: SGHRS, YFSETQ.

The chain recombines TRBV29-1 with TRBJ2-5; a weak D match, TRBD2 (5 bases). This CDR3 is built from 16 residues. Germline V gene lookup returns CDR1 SQVTM and CDR2 ANQGSEA. V was cut by 6 bases and J by 3 bases, with 23 bases left in between. The CDR3: CSVPTMEANPKETQYF. The CDR3, as DNA: TGCAGCGTCCCCACCATGGAGGCAAATCCGAAAGAGACCCAGTACTTC.

J is TRBJ2-1 and V is TRBV3-1 (or the pseudogene TRBV3-2); 9 bases line up with TRBD2. The junction had 15 bases not matched to a gene; V was cut back by 4 bases and J by 5 bases. The CDR3 has 18 amino acids. CDR1 and CDR2 from the germline V gene are LGHDT and YNNKEL (reference sequence). CDR3 amino acids: CASSRDPAGTSRHNEQFF. The CDR3, as DNA: TGTGCCAGCAGCCGCGACCCAGCCGGGACTAGCAGACACAATGAGCAGTTCTTC.

This clone turned up a few times. The chain is built from TRBV7-8 and TRBJ2-3; 8 bases map to TRBD2. Germline V gene data show CDR1 as SGHVS and CDR2 as FQNEAQ. V was pared by 0 bases and J by 0 bases, with 11 bases of the junction left unmatched. The CDR3 covers 19 residues. The DNA of the CDR3 is TGTGCCAGCAGCTTAGCTCAAAGGATAGCGGGAATTAGCACAGATACGCAGTATTTT. Translated: CASSLAQRIAGISTDTQYF.

V is TRBV23-1 and J is TRBJ1-1; D is unresolved. TRBV23-1 is an open reading frame whose function is uncertain. Deletions cut 2 bases from V and 8 bases from J, with 15 bases between. The CDR3 loop spans 14 amino acids. CDR3 nucleotide sequence: TGCGCCAGCAGTCAAGTTTGTCTAGGCGGGGAAGCTTTCTTT. Protein product: CASSQVCLGGEAFF.

The chain links TRBV6-6 to TRBJ1-6; possible D gene TRBD1, 6 bases. The CDR3 length is 15 residues. V dropped 2 bases and J dropped 8 bases, with 13 bases sitting between them. CDR1 and CDR2 from the germline V gene are MNHNY and SVGAGI (reference sequence). For the CDR3, the DNA is TGTGCCAGCAGTTACAGAACAGGGTACGATTCACCCCTCCACTTT. Translating gives CASSYRTGYDSPLHF.

J is TRBJ2-7 and V is TRBV3-1 (or the pseudogene TRBV3-2); 13 bases match TRBD2. This CDR3 is 17 amino acids long. Losses at the gene ends were 4 bases for V and 2 bases for J; bases not matched to a gene: 8. Germline CDR1 and CDR2: LGHDT and YNNKEL (reference sequence). CDR3 protein: CASSLDPGLAGAYEQYF. CDR3 nucleotides: TGTGCCAGCAGCCTCGACCCCGGACTAGCGGGAGCCTACGAGCAGTACTTC.

A word on this clone: Mismatch with germline at one junction end may stem from a read error. V gene TRBV10-3 combines with J gene TRBJ2-7, with D unclear. Germline CDR1 reads ENHRY; CDR2 reads SYGVKD. This CDR3 is built from 8 residues. CDR3 nucleotides: TGTGCCATCAGTGAGAGCCGTTTC. Translated: CAISESRF.

This clone showed up just once. The CDR3 loop reads CASSYPADRGDSYEQYF. Here the CDR3 DNA reads TGCGCCAGCAGCTATCCTGCTGACAGGGGGGACTCATACGAGCAGTACTTC. The J gene is TRBJ2-7, the V gene TRBV5-1; 9 bases align to TRBD1. Germline lookup yields CDR1 SGHRS and CDR2 YFSETQ. V dropped 3 bases and J dropped 4; count of bases not matched to a gene: 14. The CDR3 is 17 amino acids. Drawing the rest from reference TRBV5-1 and TRBJ2-7, the complete variable domain is KAGVTQTPRYLIKTRGQQVTLSCSPISGHRSVSWYQQTPGQGLQFLFEYFSETQRNKGNFPGRFSGRQFSNSRSEMNVSTLELGDSALYLCASSYPADRGDSYEQYFGPGTRLTVT.

This clone was seen a handful of times. V is TRBV7-9 and J is TRBJ1-5; TRBD1 matches 9 bases. Germline V gene lookup returns CDR1 SEHNR and CDR2 FQNEAQ (reference sequence). This CDR3 region has 14 residues. V was clipped by 4 bases and J by 7 bases; unmatched bases: 5. The CDR3 DNA follows: TGTGCCAGCAGCTCCACAGGGGGCGCCCAGCCCCAGCATTTT. Its translation is CASSSTGGAQPQHF.

This clone has only one observation. The genes are TRBV24-1 and TRBJ2-1, with D uncertain. This CDR3 spans 14 amino acids. The germline V gene has CDR1 KGHDR and CDR2 SFDVKD. Trimming shortened V by 7 bases and J by 4 bases, and 13 bases separated the two germline ends. The CDR3 DNA reads as TGTGCCACCAGCCCCAAAGGAGATTACAATGAGCAGTTCTTC. Residues: CATSPKGDYNEQFF.

The gene calls are TRBV6-6 and TRBJ2-1; TRBD2 matches 10 bases. J lost 8 bases, V lost 8 bases, and 15 bases had no gene match. CDR3 length: 16 residues. Germline-derived CDR1 and CDR2 are MNHNY and SVGAGI (reference sequence). Here the CDR3 reads CASSMKRLAGFDEQFF. The CDR3 DNA reads TGTGCCAGCTCTATGAAGCGACTAGCGGGTTTCGATGAGCAGTTCTTC.

The gene calls are TRBV10-3 and TRBJ2-3; D is possibly TRBD2 (6 bases). V was shortened by 0 bases and J by 5 bases, with 18 bases between the two germline ends. The CDR3 sequence is 17 residues long. Germline assignment: CDR1 ENHRY and CDR2 SYGVKD. CDR3 sequence: CAISESFLLADGDTQYF. DNA for the CDR3: TGTGCCATCAGTGAGTCGTTTTTACTAGCTGATGGAGATACGCAGTATTTT.

The chain has TRBV2 and TRBJ2-6; TRBD1 matches 9 bases. V lost 6 bases and J lost 2; bases outside the gene matches: 2. Germline V gene data show CDR1 as SNHLY and CDR2 as FYNNEI. The CDR3 spans 15 residues. Here the CDR3 reads CASSRDRAGANVLTF. The CDR3 DNA is TGTGCCAGCAGCCGGGACAGGGCTGGGGCCAACGTCCTGACTTTC.

The V call is TRBV7-2, the J call TRBJ1-3; 7 bases agree with TRBD1. There are 16 residues in the CDR3. Germline CDR1 SGHTA, CDR2 FQGNSA. V was clipped by 5 bases and J by 3 bases; unmatched bases: 10. The CDR3 region is CASSDRQGSYGNTIYF. In DNA, the CDR3 is TGTGCCAGCAGCGACCGACAGGGTTCCTATGGAAACACCATATATTTT.

V and J are TRBV4-3 and TRBJ1-3; maybe TRBD1 (6 bases). Per the germline V gene, CDR1 is LGHNA and CDR2 is YSLEER. Trimming stripped 0 bases from V and 9 bases from J, with 24 bases between. The CDR3 spans 18 residues. Here the CDR3 DNA reads TGCGCCAGCAGCCAAGATCCCCCCCGGGGGGCAGGGTGGCGCACCATATATTTT. Amino acids: CASSQDPPRGAGWRTIYF.

V is TRBV27 and J is TRBJ2-3; D call uncertain. CDR1 is MNHEY, CDR2 SMNVEV, per germline (reference sequence). V was trimmed by 0 bases and J by 1 base, leaving 8 bases between them. The CDR3 totals 15 residues. CDR3 protein: CASSLSISGTDTQYF. DNA of the CDR3: TGTGCCAGCAGTTTATCGATTTCAGGCACAGATACGCAGTATTTT.

V usage is TRBV7-3 and J usage is TRBJ2-3, with no clear D. CDR1 SGHTA and CDR2 FQGTGA come from the germline V gene. V dropped 3 bases and J dropped 1 base, with 8 bases sitting between them. This CDR3 spans 14 amino acids. The CDR3 protein is CASSFLARTDTQYF. CDR3 sequence (DNA): TGTGCCAGCAGCTTTCTGGCCCGCACAGATACGCAGTATTTT. Looking up the rest from reference TRBV7-3 and TRBJ2-3 gives the full variable domain: GAGVSQTPSNKVTEKGKYVELRCDPISGHTALYWYRQSLGQGPEFLIYFQGTGAADDSGLPNDRFFAVRPEGSVSTLKIQRTERGDSAVYLCASSFLARTDTQYFGPGTRLTVL.

The genes are TRBV19 and TRBJ1-1; TRBD1 is a possible D gene (6 bases). Per the germline V gene, CDR1 is LNHDA and CDR2 is SQIVND (reference sequence). V was clipped by 5 bases and J by 2 bases, with 12 bases between them. CDR3 length: 14 amino acids. The chain's CDR3 is CASSLGHQNTEAFF. DNA of the CDR3: TGTGCCAGTAGTTTGGGACACCAAAACACTGAAGCTTTCTTT.

The rearrangement links TRBV7-8 to TRBJ2-7; D call uncertain. The CDR3 extends over 14 amino acids. From germline, CDR1 is SGHVS and CDR2 FQNEAQ. Trimming cost V 4 bases and J 1 base, with 11 bases left between them. The CDR3 coding sequence is TGTGCCAGCAGCTCCGAGGCGCTTTCCTACGAGCAGTACTTC. Protein sequence: CASSSEALSYEQYF.

In nucleotides, the CDR3 is TGTGCTAGTGGTTTGGGACTAGCGGGATTCGGTGAGCAGTTCTTC. Amino acid sequence: CASGLGLAGFGEQFF. V is TRBV12-5 and J is TRBJ2-1; 11 bases fit TRBD2. This CDR3 spans 15 amino acids. Trimming at V came to 1 base and at J to 9 bases, leaving 5 bases not matched to a gene. From germline, CDR1 is LGHNT and CDR2 FRNRAP.

The chain recombines TRBV5-1 with TRBJ1-1; TRBD1 agrees at 7 bases. This CDR3 has 13 amino acids. V dropped 7 bases and J dropped 2; count of bases not matched to a gene: 5. Per the germline V gene, CDR1 is SGHRS and CDR2 is YFSETQ. The DNA of the CDR3 is TGCGCCAGCGGAACAGGGGTAAACACTGAAGCTTTCTTT. Its protein is CASGTGVNTEAFF.

This clone was seen a handful of times. This chain connects TRBV28 to TRBJ2-7, with 8 bases identical to TRBD2. The germline V gene has CDR1 MDHEN and CDR2 SYDVKM. CDR3 length equals 15 residues. The trim removed 4 bases at V and 0 bases at J, leaving 5 bases unmatched. The DNA of the CDR3 is TGTGCCAGCAGTTCTTTAGGGACTAGCTCCTACGAGCAGTACTTC. Its protein is CASSSLGTSSYEQYF.

This chain links TRBV10-3 with TRBJ1-2; 9 nucleotides align to TRBD1. The CDR3 runs to 14 residues. The V gene's germline CDR1 is ENHRY and CDR2 SYGVKD. The junction had 6 bases not matched to a gene; V was cut back by 7 bases and J by 3 bases. Written as DNA, the CDR3 is TGTGCCATCACCAAGGGACAGGGAGACTATGGCTACACCTTC. It is translated as CAITKGQGDYGYTF.

This clone was detected a few times. The gene calls are TRBV18 and TRBJ1-1; 7 nucleotides line up with TRBD1. CDR3 length equals 14 residues. The V gene end was trimmed by 3 bases and the J gene end by 3 bases; junction bases not matched to a gene: 4. CDR1 is KGHSH, CDR2 LQKENI, per germline. CDR3 sequence reads: CASSPPGQYTEAFF. For the CDR3, the DNA is TGTGCCAGCTCACCGCCGGGACAGTACACTGAAGCTTTCTTT.

The chain links TRBV7-9 to TRBJ1-6; D ambiguous. This CDR3 contains 13 residues. V lost 4 bases, J lost 7 bases, and 8 bases lay in between. Per germline, CDR1 SEHNR and CDR2 FQNEAQ (reference sequence). The CDR3 here is CASSSPSNSPLHF. In nucleotides, the CDR3 is TGTGCCAGCAGCTCCCCCTCGAATTCACCCCTCCACTTT.

This chain uses TRBV27 with TRBJ1-1; TRBD1 aligns across 7 bases. Germline CDR1 MNHEY, CDR2 SMNVEV (reference sequence). CDR3 size: 15 residues. With V trimmed by 4 bases and J by 3 bases, 8 bases remained unmatched. The CDR3 spells CASSSPPGTDTEAFF. The CDR3 DNA reads TGTGCCAGCAGTTCGCCGCCTGGGACAGACACTGAAGCTTTCTTT.